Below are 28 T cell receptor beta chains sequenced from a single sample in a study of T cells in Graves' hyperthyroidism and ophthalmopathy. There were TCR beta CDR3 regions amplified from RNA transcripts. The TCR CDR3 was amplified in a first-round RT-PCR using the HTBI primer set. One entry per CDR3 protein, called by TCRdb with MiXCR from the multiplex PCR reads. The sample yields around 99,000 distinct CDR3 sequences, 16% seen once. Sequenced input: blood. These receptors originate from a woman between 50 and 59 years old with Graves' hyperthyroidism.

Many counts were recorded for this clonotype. This chain's CDR3 is CATSDLRGPQHF. The CDR3 DNA reads as TGTGCCACCAGTGATTTGAGGGGGCCCCAGCATTTT. The chain combines TRBV24-1 with TRBJ1-5; possibly TRBD1 for D (5 bases). CDR1 is KGHDR and CDR2 is SFDVKD in the germline V gene. This CDR3 spans 12 amino acids. V dropped 0 bases and J dropped 9 bases, with 5 bases sitting between them.

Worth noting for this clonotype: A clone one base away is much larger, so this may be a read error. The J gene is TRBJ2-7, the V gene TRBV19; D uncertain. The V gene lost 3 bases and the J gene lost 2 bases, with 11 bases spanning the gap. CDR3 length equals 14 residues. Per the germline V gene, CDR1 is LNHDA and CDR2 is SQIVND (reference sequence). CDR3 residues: CASSIGIYPYEQYF. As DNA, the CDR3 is TGTGCCAGTAGTATTGGCATTTACCCCTACGAGCAGTACTTC.

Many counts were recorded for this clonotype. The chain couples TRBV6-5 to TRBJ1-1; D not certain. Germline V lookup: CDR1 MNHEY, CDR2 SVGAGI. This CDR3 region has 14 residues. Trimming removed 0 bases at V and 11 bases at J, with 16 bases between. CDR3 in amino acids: CASSYSIWGEFAFF. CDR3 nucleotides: TGTGCCAGCAGTTACTCGATATGGGGAGAGTTTGCTTTCTTT.

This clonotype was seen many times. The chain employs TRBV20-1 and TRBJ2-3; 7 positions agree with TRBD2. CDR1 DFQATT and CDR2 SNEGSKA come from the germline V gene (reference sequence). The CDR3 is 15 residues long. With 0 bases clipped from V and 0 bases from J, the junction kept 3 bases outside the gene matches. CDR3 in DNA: TGCAGTGCTAGAGATCCTAGCGGAAGCACAGATACGCAGTATTTT. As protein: CSARDPSGSTDTQYF.

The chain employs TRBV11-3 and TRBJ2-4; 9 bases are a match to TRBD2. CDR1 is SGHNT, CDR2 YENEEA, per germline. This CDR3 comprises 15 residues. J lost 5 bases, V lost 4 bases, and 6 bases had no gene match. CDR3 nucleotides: TGTGCCAGCAGCTACCAGCGGGGGGACCAAAACATTCAGTACTTC. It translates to CASSYQRGDQNIQYF.

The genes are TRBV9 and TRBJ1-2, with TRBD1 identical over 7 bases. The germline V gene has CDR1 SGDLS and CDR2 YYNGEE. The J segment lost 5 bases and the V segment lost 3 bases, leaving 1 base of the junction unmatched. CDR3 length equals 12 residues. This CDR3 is CASSATGYGYTF. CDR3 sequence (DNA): TGTGCCAGCAGCGCGACAGGGTATGGCTACACCTTC.

Here the CDR3 reads CASSSLDPRQETQYF. The CDR3 coding sequence is TGTGCCAGCAGCTCCTTGGATCCGCGGCAAGAGACCCAGTACTTC. V usage is TRBV7-2 and J usage is TRBJ2-5; no firm D call. The CDR3 consists of 15 residues. Germline V lookup: CDR1 SGHTA, CDR2 FQGNSA. V was cut by 4 bases and J by 2 bases, with 14 bases left in between.

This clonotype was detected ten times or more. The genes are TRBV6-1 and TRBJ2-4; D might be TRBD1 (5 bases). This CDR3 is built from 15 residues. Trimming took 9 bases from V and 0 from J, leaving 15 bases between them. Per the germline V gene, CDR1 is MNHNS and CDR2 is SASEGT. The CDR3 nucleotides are TGTGCCAGAAGTCGACAGTCCTTAGCCAAAAACATTCAGTACTTC. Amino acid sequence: CARSRQSLAKNIQYF.

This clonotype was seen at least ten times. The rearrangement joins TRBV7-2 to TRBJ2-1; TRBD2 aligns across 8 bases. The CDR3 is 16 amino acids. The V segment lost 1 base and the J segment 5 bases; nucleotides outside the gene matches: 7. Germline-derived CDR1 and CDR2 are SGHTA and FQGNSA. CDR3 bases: TGTGCCAGCAGCTTAGTAGTTACTAGCGGTCACAATGAGCAGTTCTTC. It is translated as CASSLVVTSGHNEQFF.

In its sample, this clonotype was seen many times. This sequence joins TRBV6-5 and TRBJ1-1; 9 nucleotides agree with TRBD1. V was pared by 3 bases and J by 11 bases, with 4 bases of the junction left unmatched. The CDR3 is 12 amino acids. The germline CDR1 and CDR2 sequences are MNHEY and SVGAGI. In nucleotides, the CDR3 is TGTGCCAGCAGTTATCCCGACAGGGGGGCTTTCTTT. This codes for CASSYPDRGAFF.

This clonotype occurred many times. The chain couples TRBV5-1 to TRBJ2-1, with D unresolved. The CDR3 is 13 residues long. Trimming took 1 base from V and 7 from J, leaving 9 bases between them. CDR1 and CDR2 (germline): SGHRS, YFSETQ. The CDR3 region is CASSLSLGNEQFF. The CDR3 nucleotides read TGCGCCAGCAGCTTGAGCTTGGGGAATGAGCAGTTCTTC.

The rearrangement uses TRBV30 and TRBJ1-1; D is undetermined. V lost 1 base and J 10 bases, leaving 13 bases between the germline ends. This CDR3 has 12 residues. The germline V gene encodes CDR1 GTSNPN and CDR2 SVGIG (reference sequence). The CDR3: CAWSARFGRAFF. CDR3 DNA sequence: TGTGCCTGGAGTGCCCGATTCGGTCGAGCTTTCTTT.

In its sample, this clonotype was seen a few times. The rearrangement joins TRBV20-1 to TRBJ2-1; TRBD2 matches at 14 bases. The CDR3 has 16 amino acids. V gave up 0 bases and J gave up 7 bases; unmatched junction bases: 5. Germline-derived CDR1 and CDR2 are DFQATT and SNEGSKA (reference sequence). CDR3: CSARDPGTSGGNEQFF. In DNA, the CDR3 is TGCAGTGCTAGAGATCCCGGGACTAGCGGGGGAAATGAGCAGTTCTTC.

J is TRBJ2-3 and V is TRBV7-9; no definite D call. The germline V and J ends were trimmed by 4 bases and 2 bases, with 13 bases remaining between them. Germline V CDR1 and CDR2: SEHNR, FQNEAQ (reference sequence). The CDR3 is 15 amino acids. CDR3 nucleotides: TGTGCCAGCAGCTATACAAGAGATTACACAGATACGCAGTATTTT. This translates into CASSYTRDYTDTQYF. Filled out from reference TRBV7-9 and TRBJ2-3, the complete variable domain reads DTGVSQNPRHKITKRGQNVTFRCDPISEHNRLYWYRQTLGQGPEFLTYFQNEAQLEKSRLLSDRFSAERPKGSFSTLEIQRTEQGDSAMYLCASSYTRDYTDTQYFGPGTRLTVL.

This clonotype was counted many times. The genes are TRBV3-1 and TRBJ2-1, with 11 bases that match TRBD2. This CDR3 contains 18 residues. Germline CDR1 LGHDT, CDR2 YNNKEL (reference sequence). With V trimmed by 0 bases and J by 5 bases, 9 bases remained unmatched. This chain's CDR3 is CASSQEWRGLADNNEQFF. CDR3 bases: TGTGCCAGCAGCCAAGAATGGAGGGGACTAGCGGACAACAATGAGCAGTTCTTC.

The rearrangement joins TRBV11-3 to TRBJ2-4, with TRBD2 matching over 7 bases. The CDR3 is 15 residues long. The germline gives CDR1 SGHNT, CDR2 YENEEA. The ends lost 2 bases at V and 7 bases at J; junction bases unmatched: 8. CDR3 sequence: CASSLMGGRWNIQYF. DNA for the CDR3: TGTGCCAGCAGCTTAATGGGCGGGAGATGGAACATTCAGTACTTC.

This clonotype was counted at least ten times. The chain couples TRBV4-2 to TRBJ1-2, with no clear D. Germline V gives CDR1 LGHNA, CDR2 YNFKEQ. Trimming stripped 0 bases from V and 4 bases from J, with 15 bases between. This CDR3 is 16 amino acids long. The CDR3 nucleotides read TGTGCCAGCAGCCAAGATGAGGGAAGGCCGATCTATGGCTACACCTTC. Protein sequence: CASSQDEGRPIYGYTF.

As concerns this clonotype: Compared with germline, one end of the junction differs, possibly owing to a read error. Here the CDR3 reads CASPPARTTNTEELFF. The DNA of the CDR3 is TGTGCCAGCCCCCCGGCGCGGACTACGAACACCGAGGAGCTGTTTTTT. The chain recombines TRBV28 with TRBJ2-2, with D possibly matching TRBD2 (6 bases). The germline gives CDR1 MDHEN, CDR2 SYDVKM. The CDR3 has 16 amino acids.

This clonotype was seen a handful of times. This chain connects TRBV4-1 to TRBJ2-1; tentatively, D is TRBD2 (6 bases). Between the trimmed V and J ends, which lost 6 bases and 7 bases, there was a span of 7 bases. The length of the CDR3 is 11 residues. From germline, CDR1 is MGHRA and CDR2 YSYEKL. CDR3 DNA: TGCGCCAGCAGTGGAGGGAATGAGCAGTTCTTC. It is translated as CASSGGNEQFF.

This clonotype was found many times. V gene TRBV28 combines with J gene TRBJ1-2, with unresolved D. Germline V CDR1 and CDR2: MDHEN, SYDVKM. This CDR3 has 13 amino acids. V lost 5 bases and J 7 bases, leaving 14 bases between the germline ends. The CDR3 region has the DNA TGTGCCAGCAGTCCAGGACTAAAGGGTGGCTACACCTTC. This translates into CASSPGLKGGYTF.

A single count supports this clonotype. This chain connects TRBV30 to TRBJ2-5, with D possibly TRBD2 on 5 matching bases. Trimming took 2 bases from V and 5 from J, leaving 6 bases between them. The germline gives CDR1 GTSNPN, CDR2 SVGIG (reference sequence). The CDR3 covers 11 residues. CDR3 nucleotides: TGTGCCTGGAGTTCGGGGGAGACCCAGTACTTC. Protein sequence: CAWSSGETQYF.

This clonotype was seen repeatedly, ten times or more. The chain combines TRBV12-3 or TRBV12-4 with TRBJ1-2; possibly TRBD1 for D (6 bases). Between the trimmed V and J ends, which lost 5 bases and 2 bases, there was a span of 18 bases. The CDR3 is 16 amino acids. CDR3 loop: CASSPPPRTANYGYTF. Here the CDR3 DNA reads TGTGCCAGCAGTCCCCCACCACGGACAGCAAACTATGGCTACACCTTC.

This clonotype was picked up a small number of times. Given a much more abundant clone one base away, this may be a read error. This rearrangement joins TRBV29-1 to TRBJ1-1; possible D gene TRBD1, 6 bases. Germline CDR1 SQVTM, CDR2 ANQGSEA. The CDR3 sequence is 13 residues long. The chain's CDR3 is CGGQQGLNTEAFF. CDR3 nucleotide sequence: TGCGGCGGGCAACAGGGTTTGAACACTGAAGCTTTCTTT.

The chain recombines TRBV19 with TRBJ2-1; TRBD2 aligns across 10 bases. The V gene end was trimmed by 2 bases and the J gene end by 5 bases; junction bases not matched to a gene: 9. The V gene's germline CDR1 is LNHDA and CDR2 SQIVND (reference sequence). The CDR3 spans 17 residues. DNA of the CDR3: TGTGCCAGTAGTATATCTGCTAGACTAGCGGGTGACAATGAGCAGTTCTTC. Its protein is CASSISARLAGDNEQFF.

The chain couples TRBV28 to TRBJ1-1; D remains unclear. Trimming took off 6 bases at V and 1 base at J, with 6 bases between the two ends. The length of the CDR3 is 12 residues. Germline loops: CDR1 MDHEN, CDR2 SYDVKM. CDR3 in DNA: TGTGCCAGCAGGCAGTGGAACACTGAAGCTTTCTTT. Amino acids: CASRQWNTEAFF.

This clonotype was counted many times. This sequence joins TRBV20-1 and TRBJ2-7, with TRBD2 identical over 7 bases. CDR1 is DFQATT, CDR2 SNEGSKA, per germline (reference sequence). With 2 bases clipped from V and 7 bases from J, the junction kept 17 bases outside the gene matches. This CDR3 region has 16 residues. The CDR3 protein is CSARRFGAGEVEEQYF. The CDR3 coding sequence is TGCAGTGCTAGAAGGTTTGGGGCGGGAGAAGTGGAAGAGCAGTACTTC.

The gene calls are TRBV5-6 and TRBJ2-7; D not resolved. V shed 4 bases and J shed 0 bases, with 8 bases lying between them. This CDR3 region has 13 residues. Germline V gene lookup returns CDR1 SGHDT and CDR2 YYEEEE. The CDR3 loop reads CASSLRTSYEQYF. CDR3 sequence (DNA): TGTGCCAGCAGCCTGCGGACCTCCTACGAGCAGTACTTC.

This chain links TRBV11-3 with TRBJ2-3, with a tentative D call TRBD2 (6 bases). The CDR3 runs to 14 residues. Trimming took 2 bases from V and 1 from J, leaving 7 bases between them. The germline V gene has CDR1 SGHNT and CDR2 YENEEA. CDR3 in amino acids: CASSLPGGTDTQYF. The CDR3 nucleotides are TGTGCCAGCAGCTTACCGGGGGGCACAGATACGCAGTATTTT.